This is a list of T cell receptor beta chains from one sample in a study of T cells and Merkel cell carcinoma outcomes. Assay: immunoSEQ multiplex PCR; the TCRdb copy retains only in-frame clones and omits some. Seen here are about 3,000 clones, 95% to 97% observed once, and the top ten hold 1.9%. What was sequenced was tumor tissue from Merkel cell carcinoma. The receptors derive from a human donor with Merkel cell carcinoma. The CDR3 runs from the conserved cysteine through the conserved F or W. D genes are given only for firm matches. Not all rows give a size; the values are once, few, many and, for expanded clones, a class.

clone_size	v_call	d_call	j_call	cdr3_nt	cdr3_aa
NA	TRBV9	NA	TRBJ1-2	TGTGCCAGCAGCATAGACAGTAACTATGGCTACACCTTC	CASSIDSNYGYTF
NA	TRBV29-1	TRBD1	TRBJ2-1	TGCAGCGTTGTGGGACAGGGGGGTTATGAGCAGTTCTTC	CSVVGQGGYEQFF
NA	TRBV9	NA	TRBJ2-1	TGTGCCAGCAGCGTAGGGCCAACAGTGTCGGGCTCCTACAATGAGCAGTTCTTC	CASSVGPTVSGSYNEQFF
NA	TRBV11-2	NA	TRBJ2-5	TGTGCCAGCAGCATCATGCTGGAGGAGACCCAGTACTTC	CASSIMLEETQYF
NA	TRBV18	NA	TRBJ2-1	TGTGCCAGCTCGCAGGGGTACAATGAGCAGTTCTTC	CASSQGYNEQFF
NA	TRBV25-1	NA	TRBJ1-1	TGTGCCAGCAGTGAATTGGGGACCACTGAAGCTTTCTTT	CASSELGTTEAFF
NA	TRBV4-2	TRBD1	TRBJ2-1	TGTGCCAGCAGCCAAGGCGACAACAGGGGGATGGATGAGCAGTTCTTC	CASSQGDNRGMDEQFF
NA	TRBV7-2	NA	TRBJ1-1	TGTGCCAGCAGCTTAAACGGACAAGATGGCATGAACACTGAAGCTTTCTTT	CASSLNGQDGMNTEAFF
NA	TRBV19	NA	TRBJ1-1	TGTGCCAGTATGGTGGCAGAGTCCAACACTGAAGCTTTCTTT	CASMVAESNTEAFF
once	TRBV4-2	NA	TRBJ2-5	TGTGCCAGCAGCCAAGAGGGGCCTGGGCCCGTGACCCAGTACTTC	CASSQEGPGPVTQYF
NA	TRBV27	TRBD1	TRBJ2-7	TGTGCCAGCAGTTTAGTAAAGACAGGGGGCCCACAGTACTTC	CASSLVKTGGPQYF
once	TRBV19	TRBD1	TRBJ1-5	TGTGCCAGTAGTATAGGCAGGACAGGGGATCAGCCCCAGCATTTT	CASSIGRTGDQPQHF
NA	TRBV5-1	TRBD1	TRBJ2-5	TGCGCCAGCAACCGTGGACAGGGGAGCTTCCAAGAGACCCAGTACTTC	CASNRGQGSFQETQYF
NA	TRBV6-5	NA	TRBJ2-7	TGTGCCAGCAGTACGGACCGAGCCTACGAGCAGTACTTC	CASSTDRAYEQYF
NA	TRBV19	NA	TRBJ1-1	TGTGCAGCACGATTCGGGACCTCCGGGCTCACTGAAGCTTTCTTT	CAARFGTSGLTEAFF
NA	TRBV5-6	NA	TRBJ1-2	TGTGCCAGCAGCGTGGCCAGCTATGGCTACACCTTC	CASSVASYGYTF
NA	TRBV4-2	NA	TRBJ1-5	TGTGCCAGCAGCCCACAGGGTGGGATCTATAGCAATCAGCCCCAGCATTTT	CASSPQGGIYSNQPQHF
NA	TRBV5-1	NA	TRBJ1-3	TGCGCCAGCAGCTTGGCAGGGAGCTCTGGAAACACCATATATTTT	CASSLAGSSGNTIYF
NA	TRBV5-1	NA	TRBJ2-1	TGCGCCAGCAGCTTGGACTTCGGCGTCGATGAGCAGTTCTTC	CASSLDFGVDEQFF
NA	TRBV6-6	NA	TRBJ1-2	TGTGCCAGCAGCCCCGGGAGGGGCTATGGCTACACCTTC	CASSPGRGYGYTF
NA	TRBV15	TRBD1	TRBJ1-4	TGTGCCACCAGCAGCGGCGGGACAGGGAGTCTTCGACTGTTTTTT	CATSSGGTGSLRLFF
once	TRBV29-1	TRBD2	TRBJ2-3	TGCAGCGTTGCCAGGAGCGGGGGGTGGGCAGATACGCAGTATTTT	CSVARSGGWADTQYF
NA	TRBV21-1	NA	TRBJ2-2	TGTGCCAGCAGCTCTCGTCGGGGGGATGCGAACACCGGGGAGCTGTTTTTT	CASSSRRGDANTGELFF
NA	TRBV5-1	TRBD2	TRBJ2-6	TGCGCCAGCAGCCAGGGACTAGCGGGAGTTTCGGGGGCCAACGTCCTGACTTTC	CASSQGLAGVSGANVLTF
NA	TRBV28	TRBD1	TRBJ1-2	TGTGCCAGCAGTCCGGGACAGGGAACCTATGGCTACACCTTC	CASSPGQGTYGYTF
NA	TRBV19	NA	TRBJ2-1	TGTGCCAGCTCCTCACGGGACGGAAGCAATGAGCAGTTCTTC	CASSSRDGSNEQFF
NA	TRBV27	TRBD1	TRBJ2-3	TGTGCCAGCAGTCGTCCTGGACAGGGAGATACGCAGTATTTT	CASSRPGQGDTQYF
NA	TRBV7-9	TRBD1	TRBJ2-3	TGTGCCAGCAGCTCCGGGACAGGGAGCCTCGGCACAGATACGCAGTATTTT	CASSSGTGSLGTDTQYF
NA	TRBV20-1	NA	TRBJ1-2	TGCAGTGCTAGAGAGGGAGTCGGCTACACCTTC	CSAREGVGYTF
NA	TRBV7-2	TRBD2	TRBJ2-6	TGTGCCAGCAGCTTAAGGTTTTCCAGCGGGACCAACGTCCTGACTTTC	CASSLRFSSGTNVLTF
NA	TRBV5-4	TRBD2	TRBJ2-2	TGTGCCAGCGGCCTGACGGGGGGGCGTACCGGGGAGCTGTTTTTT	CASGLTGGRTGELFF
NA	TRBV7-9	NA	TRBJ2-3	TGTGCCACCGGGTGGGGCGGAAGGGGGACAGATACGCAGTATTTT	CATGWGGRGTDTQYF
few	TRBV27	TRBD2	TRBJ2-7	TGTGCCAGCCGTCCCCTGGATAGCGGGTTCTACGAGCAGTACTTC	CASRPLDSGFYEQYF
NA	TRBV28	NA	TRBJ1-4	TGTGCCAGCACAGGGATGAGTGAAAAACTGTTTTTT	CASTGMSEKLFF
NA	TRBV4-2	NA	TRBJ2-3	TGTGCCAGCAGCCTTAACAGCGAACGGGGAGATACGCAGTATTTT	CASSLNSERGDTQYF
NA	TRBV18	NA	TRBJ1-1	TGTGCCAGCTCAATGACCGAGAACACTGAAGCTTTCTTT	CASSMTENTEAFF
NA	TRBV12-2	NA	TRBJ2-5	TGTGCAAGTCGCCCCAGGTCAGGTGGGGTTGGGACCCAGTACTTC	CASRPRSGGVGTQYF
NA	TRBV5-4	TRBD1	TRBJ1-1	TGTGCCAGCAGCCAAGGACAGGGGAGCACTGAAGCTTTCTTT	CASSQGQGSTEAFF
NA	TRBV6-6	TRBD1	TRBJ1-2	TGTGCCAGCAGTTCAGGGGGTGGTGGCTACACCTTC	CASSSGGGGYTF
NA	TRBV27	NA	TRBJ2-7	TGTGCCAGCAGTTTTAAGCGGGGACACTCCTACGAGCAGTACTTC	CASSFKRGHSYEQYF
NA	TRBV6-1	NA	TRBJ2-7	TGTGCCAGCACCTCCAGTACAGAAAACGAGCAGTACTTC	CASTSSTENEQYF
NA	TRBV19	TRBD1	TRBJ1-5	TGTGCCAGTAGTGGGACAGCTAGCAATCAGCCCCAGCATTTT	CASSGTASNQPQHF
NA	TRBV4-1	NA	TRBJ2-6	TGCGCCAGCAGCCGGGGGTTGGCTGGGGCCAACGTCCTGACTTTC	CASSRGLAGANVLTF
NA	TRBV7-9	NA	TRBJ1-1	TGTGCCAGCAGCTTAAGCACGACAGTGAACACTGAAGCTTTCTTT	CASSLSTTVNTEAFF
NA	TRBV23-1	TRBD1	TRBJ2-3	TGCGCCAGCACCGTCCCGGGACAGGGGGAAGACACAGATACGCAGTATTTT	CASTVPGQGEDTDTQYF
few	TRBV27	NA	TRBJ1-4	TGTGCCAGCTTCCCCCTTGACAAGGCTAATGAAAAACTGTTTTTT	CASFPLDKANEKLFF
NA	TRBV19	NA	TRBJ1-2	TGTGCCAGTACCACAGTTCCGGGGAGAGGCTACACCTTC	CASTTVPGRGYTF
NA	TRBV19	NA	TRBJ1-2	TGTGCCAGTACCCGGACAGCGCCTACCTATGGCTACACCTTC	CASTRTAPTYGYTF
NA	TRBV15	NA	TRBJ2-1	TGTGCCACCAGCGTGGGGTCGCAATCCTACAATGAGCAGTTCTTC	CATSVGSQSYNEQFF
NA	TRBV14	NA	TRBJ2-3	TGTGCCAGCAGCCGTAATCGTGCCTCCCGGATGACAGATACGCAGTATTTT	CASSRNRASRMTDTQYF
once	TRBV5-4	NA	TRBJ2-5	TGTGCCAGCAGCTTACTTGAAGAGATCCAGTACTTC	CASSLLEEIQYF
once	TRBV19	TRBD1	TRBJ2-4	TGTGCCAGTACCGGACAGGGGAGCGGCTCAATAGCCAAAAACATTCAGTACTTC	CASTGQGSGSIAKNIQYF
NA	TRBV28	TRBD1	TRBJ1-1	TGTGCCAGCAGCCTAACAGGGGGCAGCTTTGAAGCTTTCTTT	CASSLTGGSFEAFF